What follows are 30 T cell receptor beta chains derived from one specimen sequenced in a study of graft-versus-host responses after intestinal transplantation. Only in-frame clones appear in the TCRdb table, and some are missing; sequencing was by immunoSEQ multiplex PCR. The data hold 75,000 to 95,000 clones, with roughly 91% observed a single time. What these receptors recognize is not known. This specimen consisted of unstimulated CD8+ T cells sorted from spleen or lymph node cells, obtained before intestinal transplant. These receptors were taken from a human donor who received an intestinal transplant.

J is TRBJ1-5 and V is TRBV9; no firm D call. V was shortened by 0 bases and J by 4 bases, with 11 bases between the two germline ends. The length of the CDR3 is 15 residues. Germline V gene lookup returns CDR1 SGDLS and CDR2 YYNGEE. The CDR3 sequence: CASSVEGSDNQPQHF. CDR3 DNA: TGTGCCAGCAGCGTAGAAGGTAGCGATAATCAGCCCCAGCATTTT.

The CDR3 region is CASSEWAGNTDTQYF. CDR3 nucleotide sequence: TGTGCCAGCAGCGAATGGGCAGGGAATACAGATACGCAGTATTTT. V and J are TRBV7-2 and TRBJ2-3; perhaps TRBD1 as D (5 bases). Germline-derived CDR1 and CDR2 are SGHTA and FQGNSA. The CDR3 extends over 15 amino acids. Deletions cut 5 bases from V and 3 bases from J, with 15 bases between. The whole variable domain, filled in from reference TRBV7-2 and TRBJ2-3, reads GAGVSQSPSNKVTEKGKDVELRCDPISGHTALYWYRQSLGQGLEFLIYFQGNSAPDKSGLPSDRFSAERTGGSVSTLTIQRTQQEDSAVYLCASSEWAGNTDTQYFGPGTRLTVL.

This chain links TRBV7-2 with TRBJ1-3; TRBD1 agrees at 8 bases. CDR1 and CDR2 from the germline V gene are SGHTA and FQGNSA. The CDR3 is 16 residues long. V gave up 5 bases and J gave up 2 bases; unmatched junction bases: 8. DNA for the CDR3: TGTGCCAGCAGCCCTGGACAGGGAGGCGCTGGAAACACCATATATTTT. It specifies CASSPGQGGAGNTIYF.

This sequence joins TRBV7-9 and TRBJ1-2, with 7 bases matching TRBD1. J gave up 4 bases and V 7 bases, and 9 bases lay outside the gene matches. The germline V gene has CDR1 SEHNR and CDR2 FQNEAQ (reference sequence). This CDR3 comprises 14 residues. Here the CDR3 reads CASTGPGQLYGYTF. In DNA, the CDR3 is TGTGCCAGCACCGGCCCGGGACAGCTCTATGGCTACACCTTC.

CDR3 nucleotide sequence: TGTGCCAGCAGCTTAGGAGGGCGGTCCACTGAAGCTTTCTTT. Amino acid sequence: CASSLGGRSTEAFF. This chain joins TRBV7-2 and TRBJ1-1; D is undetermined. Germline V gives CDR1 SGHTA, CDR2 FQGNSA. CDR3 length equals 14 residues. The V gene lost 1 base and the J gene lost 4 bases, with 10 bases spanning the gap.

CDR3 DNA sequence: TGTGCCAGCAGCTTAGTAGGGACAGGGCAGCTGAGTGAGCAGTTCTTC. The encoded protein is CASSLVGTGQLSEQFF. The V and J genes are TRBV7-9 and TRBJ2-1, with TRBD1 matching over 9 bases. Germline trimming cut 1 base from V and 9 bases from J; bases unmatched to any gene: 10. Germline CDR1 reads SEHNR; CDR2 reads FQNEAQ (reference sequence). This CDR3 region has 16 residues. The full variable domain, in which reference TRBV7-9 and TRBJ2-1 provide the parts outside the CDR3, is DTGVSQNPRHKITKRGQNVTFRCDPISEHNRLYWYRQTLGQGPEFLTYFQNEAQLEKSRLLSDRFSAERPKGSFSTLEIQRTEQGDSAMYLCASSLVGTGQLSEQFFGPGTRLTVL.

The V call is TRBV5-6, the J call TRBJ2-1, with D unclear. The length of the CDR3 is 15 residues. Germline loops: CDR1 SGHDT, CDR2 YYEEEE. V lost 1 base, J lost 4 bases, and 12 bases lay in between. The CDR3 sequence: CASSLSWATYNEQFF. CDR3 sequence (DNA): TGTGCCAGCAGCTTGTCATGGGCTACTTACAATGAGCAGTTCTTC.

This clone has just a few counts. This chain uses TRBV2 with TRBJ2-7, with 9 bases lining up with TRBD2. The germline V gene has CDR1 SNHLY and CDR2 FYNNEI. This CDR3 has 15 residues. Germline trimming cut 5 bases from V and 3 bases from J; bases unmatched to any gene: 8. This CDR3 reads CASSKTSGDSYEQYF. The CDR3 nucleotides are TGTGCCAGCAGTAAGACTAGCGGAGATAGCTACGAGCAGTACTTC.

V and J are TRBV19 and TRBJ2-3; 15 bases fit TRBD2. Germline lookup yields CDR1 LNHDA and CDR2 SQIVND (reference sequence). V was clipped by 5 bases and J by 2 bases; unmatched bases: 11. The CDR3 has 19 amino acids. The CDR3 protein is CASSAHPGTSGGPTDTQYF. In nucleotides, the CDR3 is TGTGCCAGTAGTGCCCATCCCGGGACTAGCGGGGGGCCCACAGATACGCAGTATTTT. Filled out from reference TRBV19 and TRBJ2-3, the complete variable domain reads DGGITQSPKYLFRKEGQNVTLSCEQNLNHDAMYWYRQDPGQGLRLIYYSQIVNDFQKGDIAEGYSVSREKKESFPLTVTSAQKNPTAFYLCASSAHPGTSGGPTDTQYFGPGTRLTVL.

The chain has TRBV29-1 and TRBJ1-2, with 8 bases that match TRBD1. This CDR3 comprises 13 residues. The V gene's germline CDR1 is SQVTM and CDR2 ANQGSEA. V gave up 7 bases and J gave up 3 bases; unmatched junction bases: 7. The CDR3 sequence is CSAREQGDYGYTF. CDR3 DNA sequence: TGCAGCGCGAGGGAACAGGGGGACTATGGCTACACCTTC.

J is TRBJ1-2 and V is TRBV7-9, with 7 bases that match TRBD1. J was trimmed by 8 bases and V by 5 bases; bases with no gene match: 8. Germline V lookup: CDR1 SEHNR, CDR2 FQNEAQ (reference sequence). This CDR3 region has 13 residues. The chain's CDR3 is CASSVTDRDGYTF. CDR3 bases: TGTGCCAGCAGCGTTACAGACAGGGACGGCTACACCTTC.

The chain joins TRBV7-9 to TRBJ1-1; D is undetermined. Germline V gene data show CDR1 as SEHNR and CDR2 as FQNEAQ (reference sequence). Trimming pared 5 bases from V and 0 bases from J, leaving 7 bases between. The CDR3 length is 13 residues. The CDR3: CASSPPLNTEAFF. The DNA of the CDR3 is TGTGCCAGCAGCCCTCCTTTGAACACTGAAGCTTTCTTT.

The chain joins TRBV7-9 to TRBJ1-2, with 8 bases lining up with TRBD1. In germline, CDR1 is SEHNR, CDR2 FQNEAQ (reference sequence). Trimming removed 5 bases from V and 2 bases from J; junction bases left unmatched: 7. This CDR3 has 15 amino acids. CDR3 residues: CASSAPTGVNYGYTF. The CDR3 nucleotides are TGTGCCAGCAGCGCACCGACAGGGGTGAACTATGGCTACACCTTC.

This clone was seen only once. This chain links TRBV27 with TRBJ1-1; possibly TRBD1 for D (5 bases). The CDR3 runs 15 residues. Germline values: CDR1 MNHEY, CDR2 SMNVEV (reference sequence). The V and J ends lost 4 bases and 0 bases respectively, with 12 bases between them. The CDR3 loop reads CASSSRVGMNTEAFF. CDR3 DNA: TGTGCCAGCAGTTCCAGGGTGGGTATGAACACTGAAGCTTTCTTT.

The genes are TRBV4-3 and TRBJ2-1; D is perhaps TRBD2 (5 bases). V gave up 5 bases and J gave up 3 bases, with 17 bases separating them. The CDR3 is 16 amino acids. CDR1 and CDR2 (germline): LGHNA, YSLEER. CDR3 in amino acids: CASSTPAGGNYNEQFF. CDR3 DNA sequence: TGCGCCAGCAGCACCCCAGCTGGAGGAAACTACAATGAGCAGTTCTTC.

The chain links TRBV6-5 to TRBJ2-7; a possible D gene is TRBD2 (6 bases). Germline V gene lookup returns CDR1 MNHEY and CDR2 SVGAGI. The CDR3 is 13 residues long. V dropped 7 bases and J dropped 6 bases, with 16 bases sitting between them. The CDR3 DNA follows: TGTGCCAGCAACCCCCTGGGGGGAACCGAGCAGTACTTC. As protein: CASNPLGGTEQYF.

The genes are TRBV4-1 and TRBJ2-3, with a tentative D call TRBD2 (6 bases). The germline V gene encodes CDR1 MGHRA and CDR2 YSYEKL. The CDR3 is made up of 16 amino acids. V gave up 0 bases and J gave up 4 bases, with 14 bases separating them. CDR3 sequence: CASSQEWRGVPDTQYF. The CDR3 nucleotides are TGCGCCAGCAGCCAAGAATGGCGGGGAGTCCCAGATACGCAGTATTTT.

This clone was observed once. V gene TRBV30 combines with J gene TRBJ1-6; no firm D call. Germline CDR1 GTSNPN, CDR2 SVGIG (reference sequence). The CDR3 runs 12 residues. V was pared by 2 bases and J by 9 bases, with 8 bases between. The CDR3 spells CAWSWASSPLHF. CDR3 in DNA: TGTGCCTGGAGTTGGGCCAGTTCACCCCTCCACTTT.

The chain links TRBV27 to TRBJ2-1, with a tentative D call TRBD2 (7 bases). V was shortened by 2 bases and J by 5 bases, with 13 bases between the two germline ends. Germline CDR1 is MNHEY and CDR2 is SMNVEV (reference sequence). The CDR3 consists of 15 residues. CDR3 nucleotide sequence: TGTGCCAGCAGTTTAGAGGGGGGGGCCCACAATGAGCAGTTCTTC. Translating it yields CASSLEGGAHNEQFF.

The CDR3 region is CASSPISSGNTIYF. DNA of the CDR3: TGTGCCAGCAGCCCAATTAGCTCTGGAAACACCATATATTTT. This chain uses TRBV9 with TRBJ1-3; no firm D call. Trimming took 4 bases from V and 0 from J, leaving 8 bases between them. This CDR3 comprises 14 residues. Germline lookup yields CDR1 SGDLS and CDR2 YYNGEE.

The CDR3 nucleotides are TGTGCCAGTAGTGCCGGATCAGCGAATGAGCAGTTCTTC. Translating it yields CASSAGSANEQFF. The chain couples TRBV19 to TRBJ2-1; D gene ambiguous. CDR1 is LNHDA, CDR2 SQIVND, per germline (reference sequence). The CDR3 is 13 residues long. The germline V and J ends were trimmed by 5 bases and 7 bases, with 12 bases remaining between them.

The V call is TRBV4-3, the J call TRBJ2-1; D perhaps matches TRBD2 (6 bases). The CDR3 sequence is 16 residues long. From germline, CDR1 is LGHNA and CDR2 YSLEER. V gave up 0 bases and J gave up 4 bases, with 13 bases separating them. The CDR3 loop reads CASSQDLDSGYNEQFF. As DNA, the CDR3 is TGCGCCAGCAGCCAAGATCTGGATAGCGGATACAATGAGCAGTTCTTC.

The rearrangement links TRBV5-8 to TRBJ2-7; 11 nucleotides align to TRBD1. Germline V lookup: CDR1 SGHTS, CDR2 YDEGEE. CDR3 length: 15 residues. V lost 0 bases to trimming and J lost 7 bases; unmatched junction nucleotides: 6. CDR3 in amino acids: CASSLVGQGAREQYF. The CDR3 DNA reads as TGTGCCAGCAGCTTGGTTGGACAGGGGGCGAGGGAGCAGTACTTC.

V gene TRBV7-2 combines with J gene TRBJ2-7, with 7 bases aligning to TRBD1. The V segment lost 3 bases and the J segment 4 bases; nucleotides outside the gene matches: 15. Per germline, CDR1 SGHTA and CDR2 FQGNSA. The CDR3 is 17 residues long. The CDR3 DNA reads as TGTGCCAGCAGCTTTCACCTCGACAGGGTATCCTTTTACGAGCAGTACTTC. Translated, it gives CASSFHLDRVSFYEQYF.

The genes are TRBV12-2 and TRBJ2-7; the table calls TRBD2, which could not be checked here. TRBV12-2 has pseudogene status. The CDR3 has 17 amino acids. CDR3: CASRGPLRRGESYEQYF. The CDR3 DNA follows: TGTGCAAGTCGAGGCCCCCTCCGGCGGGGGGAATCCTACGAGCAGTACTTC.

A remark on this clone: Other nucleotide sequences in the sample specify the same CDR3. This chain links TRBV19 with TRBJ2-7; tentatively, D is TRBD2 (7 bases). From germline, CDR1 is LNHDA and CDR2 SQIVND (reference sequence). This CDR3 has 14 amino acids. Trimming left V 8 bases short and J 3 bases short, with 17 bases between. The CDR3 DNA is TGTGCCAGTGCAGCAGGGAGGGGGGACTACGAGCAGTACTTC. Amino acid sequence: CASAAGRGDYEQYF.

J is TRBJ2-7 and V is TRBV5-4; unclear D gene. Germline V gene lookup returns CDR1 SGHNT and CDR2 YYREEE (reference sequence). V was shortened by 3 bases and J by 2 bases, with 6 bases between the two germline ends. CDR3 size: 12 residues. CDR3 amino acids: CASSYDTYEQYF. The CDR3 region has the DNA TGTGCCAGCAGCTATGACACCTACGAGCAGTACTTC.

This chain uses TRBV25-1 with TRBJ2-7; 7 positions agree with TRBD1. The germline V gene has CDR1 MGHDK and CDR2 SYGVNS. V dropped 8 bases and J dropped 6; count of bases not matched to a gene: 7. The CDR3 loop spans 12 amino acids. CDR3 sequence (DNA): TGTGCCAGCCGCGAGGGGGCGGGCGAGCAGTACTTC. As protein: CASREGAGEQYF.

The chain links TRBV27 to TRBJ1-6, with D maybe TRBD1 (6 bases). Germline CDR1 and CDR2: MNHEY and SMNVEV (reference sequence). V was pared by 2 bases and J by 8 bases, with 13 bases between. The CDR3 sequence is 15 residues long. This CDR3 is CASSLLLGADSPLHF. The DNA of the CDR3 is TGTGCCAGCAGTTTACTTTTGGGGGCAGATTCACCCCTCCACTTT.

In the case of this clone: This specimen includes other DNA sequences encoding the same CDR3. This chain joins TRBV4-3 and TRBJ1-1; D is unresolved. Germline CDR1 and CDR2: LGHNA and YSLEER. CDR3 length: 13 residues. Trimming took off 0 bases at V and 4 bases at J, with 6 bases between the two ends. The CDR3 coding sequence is TGCGCCAGCAGCCAAGATAGTGGCACTGAAGCTTTCTTT. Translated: CASSQDSGTEAFF.